Detailed here is one TCR beta chain. Here immunoSEQ multiplex PCR was the method, and the copy in TCRdb shows in-frame clones only, minus some. The sample has roughly 10,000 clones; about 32% are singletons. The sample belongs to a study of graft-versus-host responses after intestinal transplantation. The sample was alloreactive CD4+ T cells from a mixed lymphocyte reaction culture, taken before intestinal transplant. As for subset: CFSE-low proliferating T cells sorted from roughly 6-day pre-transplant mixed lymphocyte reaction (GvH or HvG direction). The TCR originated in a human patient who received an intestinal transplant.

The CDR3 nucleotides are TGTGCCAGCAGCTTGTCAGGACTAGCGGGAGACGAGCAGTACTTC. Translated, it gives CASSLSGLAGDEQYF. The J gene is TRBJ2-7, the V gene TRBV7-8, with 13 bases identical to TRBD2. The CDR3 is made up of 15 amino acids. Per the germline V gene, CDR1 is SGHVS and CDR2 is FQNEAQ. The trim removed 3 bases at V and 5 bases at J, leaving 4 bases unmatched.